The sequence of this T cell receptor (beta chain) was determined in a study of blood T cell repertoires in COVID-19. At the level of the study: Sources were T cells, B-cell-depleted T cells, or PBMCs; the material itself was cDNA or gDNA.

Original methodology: Amplification of reference gene primers provided the estimated nucleated cell counts. Some clones are missing from TCRdb's copy, which holds only in-frame ones; the method was immunoSEQ multiplex PCR. V, J and clone size derive from that table, while D and trimming were established from the DNA sequence. The sample comprises over 100,000 clones, around 83% of which are singletons, and 2.5% to 3.5% rests with the top ten. The sequencing sample was made of peripheral blood. The TCR comes from a woman of 80 years or more with active or convalescent COVID-19.

DNA of the CDR3: TGTGCCAGTAGGGATGACACCTCTGGAAACACCATATATTTT. Translating it yields CASRDDTSGNTIYF. This chain joins TRBV19 and TRBJ1-3, with D hard to call. Looked up from germline, CDR1 is LNHDA and CDR2 is SQIVND (reference sequence). The CDR3 consists of 14 residues. Trimming cost V 6 bases and J 0 bases, with 9 bases left between them.